A selection of T cell receptor beta chains follows, all from one sample in a study of OX40 agonist ivuxolimab in advanced cancers. Sequencing was performed with immunoSEQ multiplex PCR; in TCRdb, only in-frame clones are kept and a portion is missing. The sample has more than 50,000 clones, approximately 86% seen once. The sample here was CD4+ or CD8+ T cells sorted from blood, taken in a trial of the OX40 agonist ivuxolimab. These receptors all come from an adult with an advanced solid tumor such as melanoma, head and neck, liver or kidney cancer. Both conserved end residues are part of each CDR3. D genes are given only for firm matches. Only part of the rows carry a size: once, few, many, or a class if the clone is expanded.

d_call: -
j_call: TRBJ1-2
v_call: TRBV30
cdr3_length: 13
clone_size: -
cdr3_nt: TGTGCCTGGAGTGTATCGGGTACCGATGGCTACACCTTC
cdr3_aa: CAWSVSGTDGYTF

d_call: -
j_call: TRBJ1-1
v_call: TRBV5-1
cdr3_length: 17
clone_size: -
cdr3_nt: TGCGCCAGCAGCTTGGTAGCCGGGAGAGGTTTGAACACTGAAGCTTTCTTT
cdr3_aa: CASSLVAGRGLNTEAFF

d_call: -
j_call: TRBJ1-2
v_call: TRBV7-2
cdr3_length: 13
clone_size: -
cdr3_nt: TGTGCCAGCAGCATTGACGGTAACTATGGCTACACCTTC
cdr3_aa: CASSIDGNYGYTF

d_call: -
j_call: TRBJ1-5
v_call: TRBV29-1
cdr3_length: 14
clone_size: -
cdr3_nt: TGCAGCGTTGCCACAGGGTTACGCAATCAGCCCCAGCATTTT
cdr3_aa: CSVATGLRNQPQHF

d_call: TRBD2
j_call: TRBJ2-1
v_call: TRBV2
cdr3_length: 15
clone_size: few
cdr3_nt: TGTGCCAGCAGTTGGACTAGCGGGGGTAGCAATGAGCAGTTCTTC
cdr3_aa: CASSWTSGGSNEQFF

d_call: TRBD1
j_call: TRBJ1-5
v_call: TRBV7-2
cdr3_length: 14
clone_size: -
cdr3_nt: TGTGCCAGCAGCCCTGGGACAGTCTCAAATCCCCAGCATTTT
cdr3_aa: CASSPGTVSNPQHF

d_call: TRBD2
j_call: TRBJ2-7
v_call: TRBV5-4
cdr3_length: 15
clone_size: -
cdr3_nt: TGTGCCAGCAGCGGGGGGGGACTAGCCAGGCACGAGCAGTACTTC
cdr3_aa: CASSGGGLARHEQYF

d_call: -
j_call: TRBJ2-2
v_call: TRBV5-4
cdr3_length: 14
clone_size: once
cdr3_nt: TGTGCCAGCACCGGCGACCCCCTAACCGGGGAGCTGTTTTTT
cdr3_aa: CASTGDPLTGELFF

d_call: TRBD1
j_call: TRBJ1-4
v_call: TRBV7-9
cdr3_length: 17
clone_size: -
cdr3_nt: TGTGCCAGCAGCTCCAGGGGGGGAATTTCTTCTAATGAAAAACTGTTTTTT
cdr3_aa: CASSSRGGISSNEKLFF

d_call: -
j_call: TRBJ1-3
v_call: TRBV2
cdr3_length: 15
clone_size: few
cdr3_nt: TGTGCCAGCAGTGTTCGGGGGGGAACAGGAAACACCATATATTTT
cdr3_aa: CASSVRGGTGNTIYF

d_call: -
j_call: TRBJ1-4
v_call: TRBV30
cdr3_length: 10
clone_size: -
cdr3_nt: TGTGCCCTAGGGGAAGAAAAACTGTTTTTT
cdr3_aa: CALGEEKLFF

d_call: TRBD2
j_call: TRBJ2-1
v_call: TRBV7-3
cdr3_length: 15
clone_size: -
cdr3_nt: TGTGCCAGCAGCTTAGTAGCGGGGGGGCGTAATGAGCAGTTCTTC
cdr3_aa: CASSLVAGGRNEQFF

d_call: -
j_call: TRBJ1-5
v_call: TRBV6-6
cdr3_length: 15
clone_size: once
cdr3_nt: TGTGCCAGCAGACCACAGGGTGGAAGCAATCAGCCCCAGCATTTT
cdr3_aa: CASRPQGGSNQPQHF

d_call: TRBD1
j_call: TRBJ1-4
v_call: TRBV11-2
cdr3_length: 14
clone_size: -
cdr3_nt: TGTGCCAGCAGCGGGACAGGGATTAATGAAAAACTGTTTTTT
cdr3_aa: CASSGTGINEKLFF

d_call: -
j_call: TRBJ2-3
v_call: TRBV25-1
cdr3_length: 17
clone_size: few
cdr3_nt: TGTGCCAGCAGTTTTTCATGGGTGGGCATCCTCCCAGATACGCAGTATTTT
cdr3_aa: CASSFSWVGILPDTQYF

d_call: -
j_call: TRBJ1-5
v_call: TRBV30
cdr3_length: 13
clone_size: -
cdr3_nt: TGTGCCTGGAGTGTGGAGTCAAATCAGCCCCAGCATTTT
cdr3_aa: CAWSVESNQPQHF

d_call: TRBD2
j_call: TRBJ2-3
v_call: TRBV7-2
cdr3_length: 15
clone_size: -
cdr3_nt: TGTGCCAGCAGCTCCTCCGGGGGGGGCCGGGATACGCAGTATTTT
cdr3_aa: CASSSSGGGRDTQYF

d_call: TRBD2
j_call: TRBJ2-7
v_call: TRBV7-9
cdr3_length: 14
clone_size: -
cdr3_nt: TGTGCCAGCAGTTCAGGTAACGGACTAGCGGGACAGTACTTC
cdr3_aa: CASSSGNGLAGQYF

d_call: -
j_call: TRBJ1-1
v_call: TRBV7-2
cdr3_length: 14
clone_size: -
cdr3_nt: TGTGCCAGCAGCTTTCTCAGGGAGAACACTGAAGCTTTCTTT
cdr3_aa: CASSFLRENTEAFF

d_call: -
j_call: TRBJ1-5
v_call: TRBV6-5
cdr3_length: 15
clone_size: -
cdr3_nt: TGTGCCAGCAGGGAGACAGGTTATAGCAATCAGCCCCAGCATTTT
cdr3_aa: CASRETGYSNQPQHF

d_call: TRBD1
j_call: TRBJ1-5
v_call: TRBV5-5
cdr3_length: 16
clone_size: once
cdr3_nt: TGTGCCAGCAGCTTGGAACTTTGGGACAGTGGCCAGCCCCAGCATTTT
cdr3_aa: CASSLELWDSGQPQHF

d_call: TRBD1
j_call: TRBJ1-2
v_call: TRBV6-1
cdr3_length: 11
clone_size: -
cdr3_nt: TGTGCCAGCACAGGGGGCTATGGCTACACCTTC
cdr3_aa: CASTGGYGYTF

d_call: -
j_call: TRBJ2-7
v_call: TRBV6-5
cdr3_length: 16
clone_size: -
cdr3_nt: TGTGCCAGCAGTTACCCAATCCCCCACTATTCCTACGAGCAGTACTTC
cdr3_aa: CASSYPIPHYSYEQYF

d_call: -
j_call: TRBJ1-1
v_call: TRBV27
cdr3_length: 12
clone_size: -
cdr3_nt: TGTGCCAGCTGGGACCGGGACACTGAAGCTTTCTTT
cdr3_aa: CASWDRDTEAFF

d_call: -
j_call: TRBJ2-7
v_call: TRBV29-1
cdr3_length: 12
clone_size: -
cdr3_nt: TGCAGCGCCTGGGCCGGATCCTACGAGCAGTACTTC
cdr3_aa: CSAWAGSYEQYF

d_call: -
j_call: TRBJ2-1
v_call: TRBV28
cdr3_length: 15
clone_size: -
cdr3_nt: TGTGCCAGTGCCAGAGGGGGGCCCTCCTACAATGAGCAGTTCTTC
cdr3_aa: CASARGGPSYNEQFF

d_call: TRBD2
j_call: TRBJ2-1
v_call: TRBV9
cdr3_length: 16
clone_size: -
cdr3_nt: TGTGCCAGCAGCGTAGAGGGACTAGCGGGAGGGCGAGAGCAGTTCTTC
cdr3_aa: CASSVEGLAGGREQFF

d_call: -
j_call: TRBJ2-3
v_call: TRBV7-9
cdr3_length: 15
clone_size: -
cdr3_nt: TGTGCCAGCAGCTTCGGTGACAGGAGCACAGATACGCAGTATTTT
cdr3_aa: CASSFGDRSTDTQYF

d_call: -
j_call: TRBJ2-4
v_call: TRBV28
cdr3_length: 15
clone_size: -
cdr3_nt: TGTGCCAGCAGTCTCTCAGGGATCACCAAAAACATTCAGTACTTC
cdr3_aa: CASSLSGITKNIQYF

d_call: TRBD1
j_call: TRBJ2-7
v_call: TRBV9
cdr3_length: 15
clone_size: -
cdr3_nt: TGTGCCAGCAGCGTAGGCGGGACAGGGAACTACGAGCAGTACTTC
cdr3_aa: CASSVGGTGNYEQYF

d_call: -
j_call: TRBJ2-3
v_call: TRBV19
cdr3_length: 14
clone_size: -
cdr3_nt: TGTGCCAGTAGTTTCCGGGATCGCACAGATACGCAGTATTTT
cdr3_aa: CASSFRDRTDTQYF

d_call: TRBD1
j_call: TRBJ1-2
v_call: TRBV19
cdr3_length: 19
clone_size: -
cdr3_nt: TGTGCCAGTAGTAGATCAAGGACAGGGGGCTTGTTGCTGGCTGGTGGCTACACCTTC
cdr3_aa: CASSRSRTGGLLLAGGYTF

d_call: -
j_call: TRBJ2-1
v_call: TRBV5-1
cdr3_length: 14
clone_size: -
cdr3_nt: TGCGCCAGCACCTTTGGCGGGGCCTACAATGAGCAGTTCTTC
cdr3_aa: CASTFGGAYNEQFF

d_call: -
j_call: TRBJ1-3
v_call: TRBV19
cdr3_length: 15
clone_size: -
cdr3_nt: TGTGCCAGTAGCCGGACCCACGTCTGGGGAAACACCATATATTTT
cdr3_aa: CASSRTHVWGNTIYF

d_call: -
j_call: TRBJ2-3
v_call: TRBV7-2
cdr3_length: 14
clone_size: -
cdr3_nt: TGTGCCAGCAGCTTGACCCGACCCCCAGATACGCAGTATTTT
cdr3_aa: CASSLTRPPDTQYF

d_call: -
j_call: TRBJ1-1
v_call: TRBV7-9
cdr3_length: 12
clone_size: -
cdr3_nt: TGTGCCAGCAGCCCGACAGGCCGTGAAGCTTTCTTT
cdr3_aa: CASSPTGREAFF

d_call: -
j_call: TRBJ2-5
v_call: TRBV2
cdr3_length: 17
clone_size: -
cdr3_nt: TGTGCCAGCAGTGAAGCGGGAGTGTTTTGGCTTCGGGAGACCCAGTACTTC
cdr3_aa: CASSEAGVFWLRETQYF

d_call: -
j_call: TRBJ2-1
v_call: TRBV11-2
cdr3_length: 14
clone_size: -
cdr3_nt: TGTGCCAGCAGCTTAGTTCCGGACCTCGCAGAGCAGTTCTTC
cdr3_aa: CASSLVPDLAEQFF

d_call: -
j_call: TRBJ2-7
v_call: TRBV4-2
cdr3_length: 18
clone_size: -
cdr3_nt: TGTGCCAGCAGCCAAGAGGTCCAAAATTTCAGGGGTCCCTACGAGCAGTACTTC
cdr3_aa: CASSQEVQNFRGPYEQYF

d_call: -
j_call: TRBJ2-5
v_call: TRBV5-1
cdr3_length: 14
clone_size: -
cdr3_nt: TGCGCCAGCAGAATAAGCGGGTACCAAGAGACCCAGTACTTC
cdr3_aa: CASRISGYQETQYF

d_call: -
j_call: TRBJ2-1
v_call: TRBV12-2
cdr3_length: 22
clone_size: -
cdr3_nt: TGTGCAAGTCGCTCATCCGGGACAGGGGTGACTCTAGCGGGCCCCTTCCGCAATGAGCAGTTCTTC
cdr3_aa: CASRSSGTGVTLAGPFRNEQFF

d_call: TRBD2
j_call: TRBJ2-3
v_call: TRBV2
cdr3_length: 17
clone_size: once
cdr3_nt: TGTGCCAGCATCGGGTCACAAGCTAGCGGGAGGGTAGATACGCAGTATTTT
cdr3_aa: CASIGSQASGRVDTQYF

d_call: TRBD2
j_call: TRBJ2-7
v_call: TRBV6-5
cdr3_length: 15
clone_size: -
cdr3_nt: TGTGCCAGCAGTTACGGGACTAATAATCCTTGGGAGCAGTACTTC
cdr3_aa: CASSYGTNNPWEQYF

d_call: TRBD1
j_call: TRBJ1-4
v_call: TRBV4-2
cdr3_length: 16
clone_size: -
cdr3_nt: TGTGCCAGCAGCCAAGTGGTCACAGGGGAAAGAGAAAAACTGTTTTTT
cdr3_aa: CASSQVVTGEREKLFF

d_call: TRBD2
j_call: TRBJ2-7
v_call: TRBV7-2
cdr3_length: 15
clone_size: -
cdr3_nt: TGTGCCAGCAGCAGACCAGGACTAGCAGTAAACGAGCAGTACTTC
cdr3_aa: CASSRPGLAVNEQYF

d_call: -
j_call: TRBJ1-2
v_call: TRBV6-1
cdr3_length: 15
clone_size: once
cdr3_nt: TGTGCCAGCAGTGAATCGGCAGGGCTTTACTATGGCTACACCTTC
cdr3_aa: CASSESAGLYYGYTF